The 23 T cell receptor beta chains below all came from one sample that was sequenced in a study of T cell responses to AZD1222 COVID-19 vaccine (dated by TCRdb to 2020 to 2022). Taken with the paper, the label for time point translates to: about 28 days (+/-7) after the second vaccine dose. Receptors were amplified or captured by the immunoSEQ multiplex PCR assay. The table was pulled from immuneACCESS by TCRdb, which kept in-frame rearrangements only. Such tables lose some clones; where checked, under half of the loss comes from unresolved V genes, and the rest has no known cause. The sample has under 140,000 clones on record, 92% of them singletons. The ten largest clones take up 2% to 2.5% of the sample. This specimen consisted of peripheral blood, obtained 28 days after the second AZD1222 dose. The origin of the receptors is an adult who received the AZD1222 COVID-19 vaccine.

The rearrangement joins TRBV4-1 to TRBJ1-2, with D unresolved. Deletions cut 1 base from V and 2 bases from J, with 5 bases between. The CDR3 spans 13 residues. The germline V gene encodes CDR1 MGHRA and CDR2 YSYEKL. CDR3 protein: CASSQGVNYGYTF. The DNA of the CDR3 is TGCGCCAGCAGCCAAGGCGTAAACTATGGCTACACCTTC.

Here the CDR3 DNA reads TGTGCCAGCAGCCCCACAGGAGGGGTAGAGAACACTGAAGCTTTCTTT. Protein sequence: CASSPTGGVENTEAFF. The rearrangement links TRBV9 to TRBJ1-1, with a weak D call TRBD1 (5 bases). Deletions cut 4 bases from V and 1 base from J, with 17 bases between. Germline V CDR1 and CDR2: SGDLS, YYNGEE. This CDR3 spans 16 amino acids.

V gene TRBV7-2 combines with J gene TRBJ2-6, with D possibly being TRBD2 (6 bases). The CDR3 totals 17 residues. In germline, CDR1 is SGHTA, CDR2 FQGNSA. Trimming left V 3 bases short and J 0 bases short, with 12 bases between. The CDR3 is CASSFAPRDSGANVLTF. The CDR3 coding sequence is TGTGCCAGCAGCTTCGCCCCGCGGGACTCTGGGGCCAACGTCCTGACTTTC.

The V and J genes are TRBV18 and TRBJ2-5; D is ambiguous. The germline V gene encodes CDR1 KGHSH and CDR2 LQKENI. This CDR3 contains 12 residues. V dropped 2 bases and J dropped 3 bases, with 4 bases sitting between them. CDR3 protein: CASSPFKETQYF. The CDR3 bases are TGTGCCAGCTCACCATTCAAAGAGACCCAGTACTTC.

This clone was observed once. The chain is built from TRBV5-5 and TRBJ1-3; D unclear. Germline V gene data show CDR1 as SGHKS and CDR2 as YYEKEE (reference sequence). V was clipped by 5 bases and J by 2 bases, with 11 bases between them. The CDR3 contains 14 residues. The CDR3 reads CASSQYVPGNTIYF. The DNA for the CDR3 is TGTGCCAGCAGTCAATATGTTCCTGGAAACACCATATATTTT.

This chain connects TRBV5-5 to TRBJ1-2, with D unresolved. This CDR3 comprises 14 residues. V shed 1 base and J shed 4 bases, with 11 bases lying between them. The germline gives CDR1 SGHKS, CDR2 YYEKEE (reference sequence). The CDR3 DNA reads as TGTGCCAGCAGCTTGACAGAATCGCCCTATGGCTACACCTTC. This translates into CASSLTESPYGYTF.

The genes are TRBV7-6 and TRBJ1-1, with D perhaps TRBD1 (6 bases). CDR1 and CDR2 from the germline V gene are SGHVS and FNYEAQ. This CDR3 contains 15 residues. Trimming shortened V by 1 base and J by 2 bases, and 11 bases separated the two germline ends. CDR3 residues: CASSLEVGGNTEAFF. CDR3 bases: TGTGCCAGCAGCTTAGAAGTAGGGGGTAACACTGAAGCTTTCTTT. Full variable domain (outside the CDR3, taken from reference TRBV7-6 and TRBJ1-1): GAGVSQSPRYKVTKRGQDVALRCDPISGHVSLYWYRQALGQGPEFLTYFNYEAQQDKSGLPNDRFSAERPEGSISTLTIQRTEQRDSAMYRCASSLEVGGNTEAFFGQGTRLTVV.

V is TRBV5-1 and J is TRBJ2-7; D gene ambiguous. V lost 0 bases, J lost 1 base, and 5 bases lay in between. The germline V gene has CDR1 SGHRS and CDR2 YFSETQ. CDR3 length: 13 residues. The CDR3 region is CASSLGRSYEQYF. The CDR3 DNA follows: TGCGCCAGCAGCTTGGGCAGATCCTACGAGCAGTACTTC.

Turning to this clone: Other DNA sequences in this specimen translate into the identical CDR3. The gene calls are TRBV9 and TRBJ1-5; 8 nucleotides match TRBD1. This CDR3 contains 14 residues. The germline gives CDR1 SGDLS, CDR2 YYNGEE. The ends lost 3 bases at V and 7 bases at J; junction bases unmatched: 6. The CDR3 nucleotides are TGTGCCAGCAGCGGAGGAACAGGGGGACAGCCCCAGCATTTT. The encoded protein is CASSGGTGGQPQHF.

This chain links TRBV27 with TRBJ1-4, with 7 bases aligning to TRBD1. The germline gives CDR1 MNHEY, CDR2 SMNVEV (reference sequence). This CDR3 is built from 14 residues. Losses at the gene ends were 3 bases for V and 7 bases for J; bases not matched to a gene: 5. The CDR3 protein is CASSLNRGSEKLFF. The CDR3 nucleotides read TGTGCCAGCAGTTTGAACAGGGGTTCTGAAAAACTGTTTTTT.

The rearrangement links TRBV5-1 to TRBJ2-3, with TRBD2 matching over 10 bases. Germline loops: CDR1 SGHRS, CDR2 YFSETQ. CDR3 size: 14 residues. J was trimmed by 1 base and V by 9 bases; bases with no gene match: 5. The CDR3 nucleotides are TGCGCCACCGGAGCGGGGGGGGGCACAGATACGCAGTATTTT. This sequence encodes CATGAGGGTDTQYF.

CDR3 nucleotide sequence: TGTGCCAGCAGCGTAGCCCCCCCGGCAGATACGCAGTATTTT. This gives the protein CASSVAPPADTQYF. The gene calls are TRBV9 and TRBJ2-3; D gene uncertain. The CDR3 has 14 amino acids. Trimming took 0 bases from V and 4 from J, leaving 9 bases between them. Germline V gene lookup returns CDR1 SGDLS and CDR2 YYNGEE.

The chain is built from TRBV3-1 (or the pseudogene TRBV3-2) and TRBJ1-1, with D uncertain. The CDR3 contains 13 residues. In germline, CDR1 is LGHDT, CDR2 YNNKEL (reference sequence). V lost 4 bases to trimming and J lost 5 bases, with 11 bases between them. The CDR3 is CASSPMLGTEAFF. CDR3 nucleotide sequence: TGTGCCAGCAGCCCAATGCTGGGGACTGAAGCTTTCTTT.

This chain uses TRBV7-3 with TRBJ2-1, with D perhaps matching TRBD2 (7 bases). CDR3 length equals 15 residues. Germline V gene sequence: CDR1 SGHTA, CDR2 FQGTGA. The V and J ends lost 2 bases and 4 bases respectively, with 12 bases between them. The CDR3 coding sequence is TGTGCCAGCAGCTTAGCGGGGGCCCTATACAATGAGCAGTTCTTC. This sequence encodes CASSLAGALYNEQFF.

This chain uses TRBV7-2 with TRBJ2-7, with D maybe TRBD1 (5 bases). The CDR3 consists of 14 residues. Per germline, CDR1 SGHTA and CDR2 FQGNSA. The V and J ends lost 1 base and 3 bases respectively, with 10 bases between them. CDR3 in amino acids: CASSLEGHLYEQYF. The CDR3 bases are TGTGCCAGCAGCTTAGAAGGACACCTCTACGAGCAGTACTTC.

The CDR3 DNA reads TGCGCCAGCAGTCAATCTCCAAGAGTCGGAAACACCATATATTTT. This gives the protein CASSQSPRVGNTIYF. The chain has TRBV23-1 and TRBJ1-3; unclear D gene. TRBV23-1 is noted as an ORF with a role that remains uncertain. Trimming shortened V by 0 bases and J by 4 bases, and 10 bases separated the two germline ends. The CDR3 has 15 residues.

The V gene is TRBV5-1, the J gene TRBJ1-1; no clear D gene. Between the trimmed V and J ends, which lost 0 bases and 0 bases, there was a span of 9 bases. Germline V gene data show CDR1 as SGHRS and CDR2 as YFSETQ. This CDR3 spans 15 amino acids. CDR3 loop: CASSLAGGMNTEAFF. CDR3 coding DNA: TGCGCCAGCAGCTTGGCCGGAGGGATGAACACTGAAGCTTTCTTT.

The chain combines TRBV19 with TRBJ2-3; D uncertain. From germline, CDR1 is LNHDA and CDR2 SQIVND (reference sequence). The CDR3 extends over 13 amino acids. V was pared by 3 bases and J by 8 bases, with 12 bases between. The CDR3 loop reads CASSMGPQGTQYF. CDR3 sequence (DNA): TGTGCCAGTAGTATGGGCCCACAAGGTACGCAGTATTTT.

This clone was seen a single time. This rearrangement joins TRBV5-1 to TRBJ1-4; tentative D call: TRBD1 (5 bases). V dropped 0 bases and J dropped 7 bases, with 10 bases sitting between them. This CDR3 is built from 14 residues. Germline assignment: CDR1 SGHRS and CDR2 YFSETQ. CDR3 nucleotides: TGCGCCAGCAGCTTGGTGGGGACTGGTGAAAAACTGTTTTTT. It codes for CASSLVGTGEKLFF. Variable domain in full (rest from reference TRBV5-1 and TRBJ1-4): KAGVTQTPRYLIKTRGQQVTLSCSPISGHRSVSWYQQTPGQGLQFLFEYFSETQRNKGNFPGRFSGRQFSNSRSEMNVSTLELGDSALYLCASSLVGTGEKLFFGSGTQLSVL.

The J gene is TRBJ2-7, the V gene TRBV18; D call uncertain. V lost 4 bases, J lost 6 bases, and 10 bases lay in between. The length of the CDR3 is 12 residues. Germline-derived CDR1 and CDR2 are KGHSH and LQKENI. The CDR3 nucleotides read TGTGCCAGCTCACTCGGTCCCGGCGAGCAGTACTTC. Translated, it gives CASSLGPGEQYF.

This chain connects TRBV6-4 to TRBJ2-1; TRBD2 matches 7 bases. The length of the CDR3 is 17 residues. Germline CDR1 is MRHNA and CDR2 is SNTAGT. The trim removed 7 bases at V and 4 bases at J, leaving 16 bases unmatched. The CDR3 nucleotides are TGTGCCAGCACCCACCCGGGGAAGGCGGGGGAATACAATGAGCAGTTCTTC. Its protein is CASTHPGKAGEYNEQFF.

The rearrangement uses TRBV9 and TRBJ2-1; 9 bases match TRBD2. The CDR3 covers 15 residues. The germline V gene has CDR1 SGDLS and CDR2 YYNGEE. With 4 bases clipped from V and 2 bases from J, the junction kept 4 bases outside the gene matches. The DNA for the CDR3 is TGTGCCAGCAGCTATGCGGGGGGGACCTACAATGAGCAGTTCTTC. Translation gives CASSYAGGTYNEQFF. Looking up the rest from reference TRBV9 and TRBJ2-1 gives the full variable domain: DSGVTQTPKHLITATGQRVTLRCSPRSGDLSVYWYQQSLDQGLQFLIQYYNGEERAKGNILERFSAQQFPDLHSELNLSSLELGDSALYFCASSYAGGTYNEQFFGPGTRLTVL.

The V and J genes are TRBV18 and TRBJ1-1; D uncertain. This CDR3 contains 12 residues. V was shortened by 6 bases and J by 12 bases, with 17 bases between the two germline ends. Germline V CDR1 and CDR2: KGHSH, LQKENI. The CDR3 DNA reads as TGTGCCAGCTCCCCCAACCGGGGTTTGCCTTTCTTT. Protein sequence: CASSPNRGLPFF.